These 26 T cell receptor beta chains were all obtained from the same sample, sequenced in a study of blood T cell repertoires in COVID-19. This table comes from immunoSEQ multiplex PCR, and its TCRdb copy is limited to in-frame clones, with some not included. The repertoire has 90,000 to 130,000 clones, around 81% of them found once; the top ten carry roughly 4.1%. The sample comprised peripheral blood. The receptors come from a woman between 65 and 79 years old with acute or convalescent COVID-19.

The rearrangement uses TRBV7-9 and TRBJ1-2, with D hard to call. Germline V gene lookup returns CDR1 SEHNR and CDR2 FQNEAQ (reference sequence). The CDR3 covers 12 residues. Between the trimmed V and J ends, which lost 5 bases and 7 bases, there was a span of 11 bases. The chain's CDR3 is CASSVRGGGYTF. In DNA form, the CDR3 reads TGTGCCAGCAGCGTGAGAGGAGGTGGCTACACCTTC. Filled out from reference TRBV7-9 and TRBJ1-2, the complete variable domain reads DTGVSQNPRHKITKRGQNVTFRCDPISEHNRLYWYRQTLGQGPEFLTYFQNEAQLEKSRLLSDRFSAERPKGSFSTLEIQRTEQGDSAMYLCASSVRGGGYTFGSGTRLTVV.

This clone was observed a handful of times. The chain links TRBV28 to TRBJ2-7; 15 bases map to TRBD2. The CDR3 runs 15 residues. Trimming cost V 4 bases and J 4 bases; bases outside gene matches: 2. The germline V gene has CDR1 MDHEN and CDR2 SYDVKM. The CDR3 loop is CASSSGTSGGYEQYF. DNA for the CDR3: TGTGCCAGCAGTTCCGGGACTAGCGGGGGGTACGAGCAGTACTTC.

The V and J genes are TRBV5-1 and TRBJ1-2, with D tentatively TRBD1 (5 bases). CDR3 size: 13 residues. Trimming took 4 bases from V and 8 from J, leaving 15 bases between them. Looked up from germline, CDR1 is SGHRS and CDR2 is YFSETQ. CDR3 sequence reads: CASSAGTAGGYTF. As DNA, the CDR3 is TGCGCCAGCAGCGCTGGGACCGCGGGAGGCTACACCTTC.

This chain connects TRBV2 to TRBJ1-1; D not certain. This CDR3 has 14 amino acids. In germline, CDR1 is SNHLY, CDR2 FYNNEI. Between the trimmed V and J ends, which lost 5 bases and 0 bases, there was a span of 10 bases. The CDR3 bases are TGTGCCAGCAGTCCGTCTACGGTGAACACTGAAGCTTTCTTT. It encodes CASSPSTVNTEAFF.

The chain uses TRBV7-2 and TRBJ2-7, with D possibly matching TRBD2 (7 bases). Looked up from germline, CDR1 is SGHTA and CDR2 is FQGNSA. This CDR3 has 15 residues. V lost 5 bases, J lost 6 bases, and 20 bases lay in between. In DNA, the CDR3 is TGTGCCAGCAGCCCAAGCGGGGCGAGGGGGTTCGAGCAGTACTTC. Its translation: CASSPSGARGFEQYF.

This chain connects TRBV9 to TRBJ1-1; D might be TRBD1 (5 bases). Germline lookup yields CDR1 SGDLS and CDR2 YYNGEE. The V end was cut by 3 bases, the J end by 8 bases, with 14 bases between. This CDR3 has 13 amino acids. CDR3 DNA sequence: TGTGCCAGCAGCGCAAGACAGATCGGAGAAGCTTTCTTT. It encodes CASSARQIGEAFF.

The chain employs TRBV27 and TRBJ1-2, with D tentatively TRBD1 (5 bases). Germline CDR1 MNHEY, CDR2 SMNVEV (reference sequence). The CDR3 is made up of 15 amino acids. V was trimmed by 5 bases and J by 4 bases, leaving 17 bases between them. The DNA of the CDR3 is TGTGCCAGCAGTGAGTCCAGGGTGCCTCTCTATGGCTACACCTTC. Amino acids: CASSESRVPLYGYTF.

This sequence joins TRBV28 and TRBJ1-5; D is possibly TRBD1 (6 bases). The CDR3 is made up of 17 amino acids. The germline gives CDR1 MDHEN, CDR2 SYDVKM. V was pared by 5 bases and J by 4 bases, with 21 bases between. The CDR3 reads CASSPTQGHPPNQPQHF. The CDR3 coding sequence is TGTGCCAGCAGTCCCACTCAGGGACATCCCCCGAATCAGCCCCAGCATTTT.

The chain couples TRBV5-1 to TRBJ2-2; perhaps TRBD2 as D (6 bases). CDR1 is SGHRS and CDR2 is YFSETQ in the germline V gene. Deletions cut 0 bases from V and 1 base from J, with 7 bases between. The CDR3 runs 15 residues. The CDR3 DNA reads TGCGCCAGCAGCTTGGGACTAGAGAACACCGGGGAGCTGTTTTTT. Encoded protein: CASSLGLENTGELFF.

In nucleotides, the CDR3 is TGTGCCAGCAGCGTAGTGCCAGACAAGAACACTGAAGCTTTCTTT. As protein: CASSVVPDKNTEAFF. This chain links TRBV9 with TRBJ1-1; D gene uncertain. Germline-derived CDR1 and CDR2 are SGDLS and YYNGEE. The CDR3 is made up of 15 amino acids. The germline V and J ends were trimmed by 0 bases and 1 base, with 10 bases remaining between them.

This chain uses TRBV6-5 with TRBJ1-6; D not resolved. Germline loops: CDR1 MNHEY, CDR2 SVGAGI. The CDR3 totals 14 residues. V lost 4 bases, J lost 5 bases, and 9 bases lay in between. The CDR3 here is CASSFEGNNSPLHF. CDR3 DNA: TGTGCCAGCAGTTTTGAGGGTAATAATTCACCCCTCCACTTT.

The rearrangement joins TRBV2 to TRBJ1-1, with D unresolved. Germline CDR1 SNHLY, CDR2 FYNNEI. V lost 2 bases, J lost 1 base, and 8 bases lay in between. This CDR3 comprises 14 residues. The CDR3, as DNA: TGTGCCAGCAGTGAACGCGCGGGGAACACTGAAGCTTTCTTT. Amino acid sequence: CASSERAGNTEAFF.

This chain joins TRBV28 and TRBJ1-1; a weak D match, TRBD1 (6 bases). The germline CDR1 and CDR2 sequences are MDHEN and SYDVKM. Trimming cost V 2 bases and J 3 bases, with 13 bases left between them. The CDR3 is 15 amino acids. CDR3 nucleotides: TGTGCCAGCAGTTTAGGTACAGGGCTGGACACTGAAGCTTTCTTT. Translation gives CASSLGTGLDTEAFF.

CDR3 in amino acids: CASSLAQVRGPGNQPQHF. CDR3 coding DNA: TGTGCCAGCAGCTTAGCGCAAGTGCGGGGGCCTGGCAATCAGCCCCAGCATTTT. V and J are TRBV7-6 and TRBJ1-5; D is perhaps TRBD1 (6 bases). This CDR3 has 18 residues. CDR1 and CDR2 (germline): SGHVS, FNYEAQ. V was pared by 0 bases and J by 2 bases, with 17 bases between.

The V and J genes are TRBV4-1 and TRBJ1-3; the match to TRBD1 covers 7 bases. The V and J ends lost 3 bases and 3 bases, in that order; junction bases with no gene match: 5. The germline CDR1 and CDR2 sequences are MGHRA and YSYEKL. This CDR3 is built from 15 residues. CDR3 DNA sequence: TGCGCCAGCAGCCACAGGACAGGATTTGGAAACACCATATATTTT. Translated: CASSHRTGFGNTIYF.

The rearrangement joins TRBV9 to TRBJ1-1; no firm D call. This CDR3 has 12 amino acids. From germline, CDR1 is SGDLS and CDR2 YYNGEE. The V gene lost 5 bases and the J gene lost 6 bases, with 11 bases spanning the gap. CDR3 amino acids: CASSEGVSEAFF. In nucleotides, the CDR3 is TGTGCCAGCAGTGAGGGTGTTTCTGAAGCTTTCTTT. The whole variable domain, filled in from reference TRBV9 and TRBJ1-1, reads DSGVTQTPKHLITATGQRVTLRCSPRSGDLSVYWYQQSLDQGLQFLIQYYNGEERAKGNILERFSAQQFPDLHSELNLSSLELGDSALYFCASSEGVSEAFFGQGTRLTVV.

CDR3 protein: CASSERGGSSGNTIYF. In DNA form, the CDR3 reads TGTGCCAGCAGCGAGCGAGGCGGGAGCTCTGGAAACACCATATATTTT. This rearrangement joins TRBV7-8 to TRBJ1-3; D not resolved. V was shortened by 5 bases and J by 0 bases, with 14 bases between the two germline ends. This CDR3 has 16 residues. Germline V gene data show CDR1 as SGHVS and CDR2 as FQNEAQ.

The J gene is TRBJ2-3, the V gene TRBV4-1; 7 nucleotides align to TRBD2. The CDR3 has 16 residues. Germline V gives CDR1 MGHRA, CDR2 YSYEKL. J lost 0 bases, V lost 8 bases, and 11 bases had no gene match. The CDR3 loop reads CASAFPGGSSTDTQYF. CDR3 bases: TGCGCCAGCGCCTTTCCGGGCGGGAGCAGCACAGATACGCAGTATTTT.

The gene calls are TRBV4-3 and TRBJ1-2; unclear D gene. From germline, CDR1 is LGHNA and CDR2 YSLEER. CDR3 length: 15 residues. V gave up 1 base and J gave up 5 bases, with 14 bases separating them. CDR3 nucleotides: TGCGCCAGCAGCCAAGGAGTCCGGCAGCGATATGGCTACACCTTC. Translating gives CASSQGVRQRYGYTF.

The chain links TRBV28 to TRBJ1-5, with 11 bases aligning to TRBD1. This CDR3 has 17 residues. The germline V gene encodes CDR1 MDHEN and CDR2 SYDVKM. J was trimmed by 0 bases and V by 6 bases; bases with no gene match: 7. The CDR3 reads CASRNRDRGYSNQPQHF. CDR3 in DNA: TGTGCCAGCAGGAACCGGGACAGGGGGTATAGCAATCAGCCCCAGCATTTT.

This chain uses TRBV7-9 with TRBJ1-1; weak D call: TRBD1 (5 bases). Germline V gene sequence: CDR1 SEHNR, CDR2 FQNEAQ (reference sequence). Trimming removed 1 base from V and 6 bases from J, with 12 bases in between. CDR3 length: 14 residues. In DNA, the CDR3 is TGTGCCAGCAGCTTAGATCCCAGGGTGGCTGAAGCTTTCTTT. It yields the protein CASSLDPRVAEAFF.

The chain has TRBV7-9 and TRBJ1-3; D might be TRBD1 (6 bases). Trimming pared 4 bases from V and 0 bases from J, leaving 10 bases between. Germline assignment: CDR1 SEHNR and CDR2 FQNEAQ (reference sequence). The CDR3 spans 15 residues. For the CDR3, the DNA is TGTGCCAGCAGCTCTCGACAGGACTCTGGAAACACCATATATTTT. It specifies CASSSRQDSGNTIYF.

The CDR3 DNA reads TGTGCCAGCAGTTTGGGGGGGGCTCTTGTTGAAGCTTTCTTT. Its translation is CASSLGGALVEAFF. The chain employs TRBV28 and TRBJ1-1; D possibly corresponds to TRBD1 (6 bases). With 3 bases removed from V and 7 bases from J, the gap between germline ends came to 15 bases. The CDR3 extends over 14 amino acids. Germline lookup yields CDR1 MDHEN and CDR2 SYDVKM.

The rearrangement links TRBV7-2 to TRBJ1-3, with D possibly TRBD1 on 6 matching bases. Germline CDR1 is SGHTA and CDR2 is FQGNSA. There are 16 residues in the CDR3. With 1 base removed from V and 3 bases from J, the gap between germline ends came to 13 bases. CDR3 coding DNA: TGTGCCAGCAGCTTAGTGCTGGGGGCGGGTGGAAACACCATATATTTT. This encodes CASSLVLGAGGNTIYF.

This clone was seen just once. The CDR3 sequence: CSVEEGPSGVGGASTDTQYF. Written as DNA, the CDR3 is TGCAGCGTTGAAGAGGGGCCTAGCGGGGTTGGAGGTGCTAGCACAGATACGCAGTATTTT. The chain links TRBV29-1 to TRBJ2-3; 9 bases are a match to TRBD2. CDR1 and CDR2 (germline): SQVTM, ANQGSEA. With V trimmed by 0 bases and J by 0 bases, 16 bases remained unmatched. The CDR3 is 20 amino acids.

The chain uses TRBV6-1 and TRBJ2-7; the match to TRBD2 covers 13 bases. The CDR3 spans 17 residues. CDR1 is MNHNS, CDR2 SASEGT, per germline. The junction had 13 bases not matched to a gene; V was cut back by 8 bases and J by 3 bases. The CDR3 here is CASGKAGTSGTGYEQYF. Here the CDR3 DNA reads TGTGCCAGCGGTAAAGCCGGGACTAGCGGGACAGGCTACGAGCAGTACTTC.